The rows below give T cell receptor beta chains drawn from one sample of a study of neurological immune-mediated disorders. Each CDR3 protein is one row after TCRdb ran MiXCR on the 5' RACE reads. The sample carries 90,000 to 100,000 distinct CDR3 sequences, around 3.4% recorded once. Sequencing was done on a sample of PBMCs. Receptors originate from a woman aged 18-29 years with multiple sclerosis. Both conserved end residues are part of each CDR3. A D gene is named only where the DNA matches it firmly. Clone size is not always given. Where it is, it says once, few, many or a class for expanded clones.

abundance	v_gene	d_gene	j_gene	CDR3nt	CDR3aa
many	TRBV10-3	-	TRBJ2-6	TGTGCCATCAGTGAGTTTGCAGGGAGTCTATCTGGGGCCAACGTCCTGACTTTC	CAISEFAGSLSGANVLTF
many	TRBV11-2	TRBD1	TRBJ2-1	TGTGCCAGCAGGCAGACAGGGGAAGGACCTGAGCAGTTCTTC	CASRQTGEGPEQFF
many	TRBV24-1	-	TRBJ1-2	TGTGCCACCAGAGACAGCGAACTCAGGGGCTACACCTTC	CATRDSELRGYTF
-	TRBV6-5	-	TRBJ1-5	TGTGCCAGCAGTCCAGAGGGCCCCGGTCGGCCCCAGCATTTT	CASSPEGPGRPQHF
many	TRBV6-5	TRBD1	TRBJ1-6	TGTGCCAGCAGTCACACAGGGGGCTATAATTCACCCCTCCACTTT	CASSHTGGYNSPLHF
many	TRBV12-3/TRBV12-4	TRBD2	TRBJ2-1	TGTGCCAGCAGTCTCGAGACTAGCGGGGGGGCCCATGAGCAGTTCTTC	CASSLETSGGAHEQFF
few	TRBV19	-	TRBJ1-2	TGTGCCAGTAGTACCCTCCGCTGGAGGGGGGGTGCCCTATCCTATGGCTACACCTTC	CASSTLRWRGGALSYGYTF
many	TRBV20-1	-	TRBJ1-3	TGCAGTGCTAGTTTCACAGGAAACACCATATATTTT	CSASFTGNTIYF
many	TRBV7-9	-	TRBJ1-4	TGTGCCAGCAGCTTAGGAACGTCAGGGAAAAAACTGTTTTTT	CASSLGTSGKKLFF
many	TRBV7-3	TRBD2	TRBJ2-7	TGTGCCAGCAGCTTAGAACTAGCGGGAGGACGAGGCGAGCAGTACTTC	CASSLELAGGRGEQYF
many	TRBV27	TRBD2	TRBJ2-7	TGTGCCAGCAGTTTGCCCTTGGGTAGCGGGAGAGGGGACGAGCAGTACTTC	CASSLPLGSGRGDEQYF
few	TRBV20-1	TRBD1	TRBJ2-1	TGCAGTGCTTTGGACAGGGCACCAAGTGAGCAGTTCTTC	CSALDRAPSEQFF
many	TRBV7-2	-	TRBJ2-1	TGTGCCAGCAGCCCCCCCGGGGGGCTTCCCTACAATGAGCAGTTCTTC	CASSPPGGLPYNEQFF
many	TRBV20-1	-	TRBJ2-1	TGCAGTGCTAGTTTGGTTTACAATGAGCAGTTCTTC	CSASLVYNEQFF
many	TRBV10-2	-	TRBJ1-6	TGCGCCAGCAGGGAACAGGGAGGCAATTCACCCCTCCACTTT	CASREQGGNSPLHF
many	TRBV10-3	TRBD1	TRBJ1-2	TGTGCCATCAGTCCCCTCGGACAGGGGGCGAGCGGCTACACCTTC	CAISPLGQGASGYTF
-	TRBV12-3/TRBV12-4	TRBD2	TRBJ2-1	TGTGCCAGCAGTTTAGGACTAGCCCGGTACAATGAGCAGTTCTTC	CASSLGLARYNEQFF
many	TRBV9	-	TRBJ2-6	TGTGCCAGCAGCGTAGTAGGCTCTGGGGCCAACGTCCTGACTTTC	CASSVVGSGANVLTF
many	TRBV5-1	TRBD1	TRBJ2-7	TGCGCCAGCAGCTTGGGGGGACAGGGGGCCCACGAGCAGTACTTC	CASSLGGQGAHEQYF
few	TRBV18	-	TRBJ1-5	TGTGCCAGCTCACCAGACACTAGCAATCAGCCCCAGCATTTT	CASSPDTSNQPQHF
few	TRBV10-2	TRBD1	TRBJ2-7	TGCGCCAGCAGTGAGATGACAGGGGGCTACGAGCAGTACTTC	CASSEMTGGYEQYF
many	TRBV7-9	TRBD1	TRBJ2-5	TGTGCCAGCAGCGCCACAGGGGACGAGACCCAGTACTTC	CASSATGDETQYF
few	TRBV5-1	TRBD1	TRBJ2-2	TGCGCCAGCAGCTTGGGAACGGGACAGGGCCCCGGGGAGCTGTTTTTT	CASSLGTGQGPGELFF
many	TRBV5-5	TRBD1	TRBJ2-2	TGTGCCAGCAGCTTACCCGGGACAGGGTCCACCGGGGAGCTGTTTTTT	CASSLPGTGSTGELFF
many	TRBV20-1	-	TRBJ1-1	TGCAGTGCTAGAGAAGATCGCTCTGAAGCTTTCTTT	CSAREDRSEAFF
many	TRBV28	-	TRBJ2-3	TGTGCCAGTAATAACAGGGGGGGGACAGATACGCAGTATTTT	CASNNRGGTDTQYF
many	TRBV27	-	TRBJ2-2	TGTGCCAGCAGTCCCCGGCGGGGGAACACCGGGGAGCTGTTTTTT	CASSPRRGNTGELFF
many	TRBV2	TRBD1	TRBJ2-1	TGTGCCAGCCCTGGACAGGGATCCTACAATGAGCAGTTCTTC	CASPGQGSYNEQFF